A selection of T cell receptor beta chains follows, all from one sample in a study of CD8 T cells in ankylosing spondylitis. TCRdb passed the 5' RACE reads through MiXCR, listing each CDR3 protein once. This table has approximately 110,000 distinct CDR3 sequences, about 25% appearing once. Source material: synovial fluid, either unsorted or a sorted T cell fraction (not recorded which). These receptors originate from a male donor with ankylosing spondylitis. Each CDR3 is given with its conserved first and last residue. D genes are given only for firm matches. The size entry is marked missing in some rows and otherwise reads once, few, many or a size class.

>NA|14|TRBV12-3/TRBV12-4|TRBJ1-5|NA
CASSFGGTNQPQHF
TGTGCCAGCAGTTTCGGGGGGACCAATCAGCCCCAGCATTTT
>NA|11|TRBV24-1|TRBJ2-1|NA
CATMLRNEQFF
TGTGCCACCATGCTACGCAATGAGCAGTTCTTC
>NA|12|TRBV6-1|TRBJ1-1|NA
CASSKSGTEAFF
TGTGCCAGCAGTAAGTCAGGGACGGAAGCTTTCTTT
>NA|12|TRBV20-1|TRBJ2-7|few
CSAGTGLYEQYF
TGCAGTGCTGGAACGGGGTTATACGAGCAGTACTTC
>NA|14|TRBV4-2|TRBJ2-3|NA
CASSQDQTRDTQYF
TGTGCCAGCAGCCAAGATCAGACCCGCGATACGCAGTATTTT
>NA|15|TRBV10-3|TRBJ1-1|NA
CAISLEGGGNTEAFF
TGTGCCATCAGCCTAGAAGGAGGGGGTAACACTGAAGCTTTCTTT
>TRBD1|13|TRBV19|TRBJ2-1|many
CASSAIQGGEQFF
TGTGCCAGTAGTGCGATACAGGGGGGTGAGCAGTTCTTC
>NA|16|TRBV2|TRBJ1-4|once
CASSPSGRGTNEKLFF
TGTGCCAGCAGTCCCTCCGGCAGGGGAACTAATGAAAAACTGTTTTTT
>NA|14|TRBV28|TRBJ1-6|NA
CASRLAGNNSPLHF
TGTGCCAGCAGGTTAGCAGGAAATAATTCACCCCTCCACTTT
>NA|18|TRBV6-1|TRBJ1-5|once
CASSPWGAGGLNNQPQHF
TGTGCCAGCAGTCCGTGGGGAGCTGGGGGCCTTAATAATCAGCCCCAGCATTTT
>TRBD2|16|TRBV24-1|TRBJ2-3|NA
CATSDLTSGSTDTQYF
TGTGCCACCAGTGATTTGACTAGCGGGAGTACCGATACGCAGTATTTT
>NA|15|TRBV18|TRBJ1-1|NA
CASSPTSGGNTEAFF
TGTGCCAGCTCACCCACCAGCGGGGGGAACACTGAAGCTTTCTTT
>TRBD1|14|TRBV29-1|TRBJ1-2|NA
CSVEGTGFGYGYTF
TGCAGCGTTGAGGGGACAGGGTTTGGGTATGGCTACACCTTC
>NA|14|TRBV12-3/TRBV12-4|TRBJ1-1|many
CASSLLTGGTEAFF
TGTGCCAGCAGTTTGTTAACGGGGGGCACTGAAGCTTTCTTT
>NA|18|TRBV11-2|TRBJ2-1|few
CASSLVEGDYLRFNEQFF
TGTGCCAGCAGCTTAGTAGAGGGGGACTACCTCCGCTTCAATGAGCAGTTCTTC
>NA|16|TRBV7-9|TRBJ2-1|few
CASSLTGLGKNNEQFF
TGTGCCAGCAGCTTAACGGGTCTTGGCAAGAACAATGAGCAGTTCTTC
>TRBD2|17|TRBV7-2|TRBJ2-3|NA
CASSSRPLREGPHTQYF
TGTGCCAGCAGCTCCCGACCCTTGAGGGAGGGTCCTCATACGCAGTATTTT
>NA|13|TRBV6-2/TRBV6-3|TRBJ2-3|NA
CASRWTSTDTQYF
TGTGCCAGCAGATGGACTAGCACAGATACGCAGTATTTT
>TRBD2|16|TRBV7-8|TRBJ2-7|NA
CASSSPLAEPYYEQYF
TGTGCCAGCAGCAGCCCCCTAGCGGAGCCGTACTACGAGCAGTACTTC
>NA|16|TRBV28|TRBJ2-2|few
CASSLGDSFRAGELFF
TGTGCCAGCAGTTTAGGTGATTCGTTCAGGGCCGGGGAGCTGTTTTTT